A single T cell receptor beta chain is shown here with its context. The data derive from a study of blood T cell repertoires in COVID-19. Study-level background: Spain, Italy and the United States supplied samples that represented acute and convalescent COVID-19. Sources were T cells, B-cell-depleted T cells, or PBMCs; the material itself was cDNA or gDNA.

Using immunoSEQ multiplex PCR, the repertoire was profiled, and TCRdb retains in-frame clones only, with some absent. The sample has more than 110,000 clones; under 90% are singletons. Germline loops: CDR1 PRHDT, CDR2 FYEKMQ (reference sequence). V shed 6 bases and J 4 bases; nucleotides not matched to a gene: 4. The CDR3 loop spans 13 amino acids. The receptor was derived from an elderly woman in a cohort sampled during active or convalescent COVID-19. The genes are TRBV13 and TRBJ2-5, with 8 bases identical to TRBD2. The sample consisted of peripheral blood. CDR3 residues: CASRQAGAETQYF. The CDR3 DNA sequence: TGTGCCAGCAGACAAGCGGGGGCAGAGACCCAGTACTTC.